This T cell receptor (beta chain) is drawn from a study of T cell changes during pregnancy in multiple sclerosis (dated by TCRdb to between 2018 and 2020). In terms of the full investigation: The study examined how the T cell repertoire changed over the course of pregnancy in women with multiple sclerosis.

Trimming leaves V shorter by 4 bases and J shorter by 2 bases, with the junction holding 10 bases beyond the gene matches. In the germline V gene, CDR1 corresponds to SGHTA and CDR2 to FQGNSA. Measured from the cysteine to the phenylalanine, the CDR3 is 17 residues long. Only CDR3 DNA remains: 51 bases, in frame from the first base. With regard to this clone: Its target antigen remains unknown. No base quality values were provided; no much bigger clone lies one nucleotide off.

The method was the immunoSEQ multiplex PCR assay. As stored in TCRdb, this immuneACCESS dataset retains in-frame rearrangements with V and J assigned. A fraction of the clones does not appear; measured against another copy, unresolved V genes explain less than half of the discrepancy, and the remainder lacks a known reason. This sample gives around 30,000 clones in total; roughly 87% of them show up just once. The ten largest clonotypes hold approximately 4.7% of the sample. The V and J genes are TRBV7-2 and TRBJ1-5; 8 junctional bases match TRBD1. The material sequenced was CD8+ T cells from peripheral blood mononuclear cells, taken in the first trimester of pregnancy. The clonotype originates from a female donor with multiple sclerosis, enrolled in a pregnancy study. The encoded CDR3 is CASSWPSGTGGNQPQHF. Read as DNA, the sequence is TGTGCCAGCAGCTGGCCCTCCGGGACAGGAGGCAATCAGCCCCAGCATTTT.